The rows below give T cell receptor beta chains drawn from one sample of a study of T cell repertoires in cytomegalovirus infection. For these receptors, no antigen is known. TCRdb re-analysed the reads in MiXCR, keeping a single row per CDR3 protein. This sample yields about 330,000 distinct CDR3 sequences, of which about 32% are seen a single time; roughly 12% belongs to the top ten. Sequenced material: cultured PBMCs, taken from culture after CMV antigen stimulation. The receptors shown here come from a human donor in good health (CMV status not recorded). Some clones in this sample may be carry-over from other donors' samples. CDR3s include the opening cysteine and the closing phenylalanine or tryptophan. A D gene is named only where the DNA matches it firmly. The size entry is marked missing in some rows and otherwise reads once, few, many or a size class.

V gene: TRBV2
clone size: NA
D gene: NA
J gene: TRBJ1-4
CDR3 protein: CASRGQTNEKLFF
CDR3 DNA: TGTGCCAGCAGAGGACAGACTAATGAAAAACTGTTTTTT

V gene: TRBV12-3/TRBV12-4
clone size: NA
D gene: TRBD2
J gene: TRBJ2-7
CDR3 protein: CASSLFLGGRTYYEQYF
CDR3 DNA: TGTGCCAGCAGTTTATTTCTCGGCGGGAGGACATACTACGAGCAGTACTTC

V gene: TRBV12-3/TRBV12-4
clone size: NA
D gene: NA
J gene: TRBJ1-2
CDR3 protein: CASSARFGANYGYTF
CDR3 DNA: TGTGCCAGCAGCGCTAGGTTCGGAGCTAACTATGGCTACACCTTC

V gene: TRBV7-9
clone size: few
D gene: NA
J gene: TRBJ2-7
CDR3 protein: CASIQGGGYEQYF
CDR3 DNA: TGTGCCAGCATACAGGGCGGAGGCTACGAGCAGTACTTC

V gene: TRBV11-2
clone size: NA
D gene: NA
J gene: TRBJ2-2
CDR3 protein: CASSLDPAGELFF
CDR3 DNA: TGTGCCAGCAGCTTAGATCCTGCCGGGGAGCTGTTTTTT

V gene: TRBV6-6
clone size: NA
D gene: TRBD2
J gene: TRBJ2-3
CDR3 protein: CASSPLGAGADTQYF
CDR3 DNA: TGTGCCAGCAGTCCCCTTGGGGCGGGAGCAGATACGCAGTATTTT

V gene: TRBV7-2
clone size: many
D gene: TRBD2
J gene: TRBJ2-1
CDR3 protein: CASSSRPGLTYNEQFF
CDR3 DNA: TGTGCCAGCAGCTCCCGCCCGGGACTAACCTACAATGAGCAGTTCTTC

V gene: TRBV6-2/TRBV6-3
clone size: NA
D gene: TRBD2
J gene: TRBJ2-3
CDR3 protein: CASTQGWGRVTDTQYF
CDR3 DNA: TGTGCCAGCACCCAGGGATGGGGGAGGGTGACAGATACGCAGTATTTT

V gene: TRBV4-2
clone size: many
D gene: NA
J gene: TRBJ2-3
CDR3 protein: CASSHDRLRTTDTQYF
CDR3 DNA: TGTGCCAGCAGCCATGATCGGCTACGGACCACAGATACGCAGTATTTT

V gene: TRBV19
clone size: few
D gene: TRBD1
J gene: TRBJ1-1
CDR3 protein: CASSTDRGGTEAFF
CDR3 DNA: TGTGCCAGTAGTACTGACAGGGGGGGCACTGAAGCTTTCTTT

V gene: TRBV28
clone size: NA
D gene: NA
J gene: TRBJ2-1
CDR3 protein: CASSRDRAEGSGSSEQFF
CDR3 DNA: TGTGCCAGCAGTCGGGACAGGGCCGAAGGTAGCGGGAGTAGTGAGCAGTTCTTC